Presented here are 2 T cell receptor beta chains from one specimen sequenced in a study of blood T cell repertoires in COVID-19. The repertoire was sequenced with immunoSEQ multiplex PCR; TCRdb's copy has only in-frame clones and lacks some. The sample contains 100,000 or so clones, 75% to 95% of which appear only once. The sample comprised peripheral blood. Receptor source: a man aged 18 to 29 with acute or convalescent COVID-19.

The V gene is TRBV24-1, the J gene TRBJ2-3, with 10 nucleotides matching TRBD2. V was pared by 4 bases and J by 9 bases, with 15 bases of the junction left unmatched. The CDR3 has 17 amino acids. In germline, CDR1 is KGHDR, CDR2 SFDVKD. Here the CDR3 reads CATSDPSSGRPRNTQYF. CDR3 coding DNA: TGTGCCACCAGTGACCCCTCTAGCGGGAGACCCCGCAACACGCAGTATTTT.

This chain joins TRBV24-1 and TRBJ2-1; 10 bases align to TRBD1. Trimming removed 4 bases from V and 1 base from J; junction bases left unmatched: 6. This CDR3 comprises 17 residues. Germline CDR1 is KGHDR and CDR2 is SFDVKD. The CDR3 spells CATSELPGQGSYNEQFF. As DNA, the CDR3 is TGTGCCACCAGTGAACTCCCGGGACAGGGGTCCTACAATGAGCAGTTCTTC.